The 31 T cell receptor beta chains in this list originate from one sample, sequenced in a study of shared clonotypes between healthy human individuals. Only in-frame clones appear in the TCRdb table, and some are missing; sequencing was by immunoSEQ multiplex PCR. The sample has around 1.9 million clones; 93% are singletons. Naive-designated CD8 cells lacked CD45RO, were positively enriched for CCR7, and omitted terminally differentiated effector memory CD45RA+ cells. Material: naive CD8+ T cells from PBMCs. The source of these receptors is a man younger than 30 in good health. Some clones in this sample may be carry-over from other donors' samples.

The chain carries TRBV10-3 and TRBJ2-7; 13 nucleotides agree with TRBD2. The CDR3 sequence is 15 residues long. Germline V gives CDR1 ENHRY, CDR2 SYGVKD. The ends lost 6 bases at V and 3 bases at J; junction bases unmatched: 5. The CDR3 region has the DNA TGTGCCATCAGCTTTGGGACTAGCGGGAACTACGAGCAGTACTTC. This gives the protein CAISFGTSGNYEQYF.

The chain links TRBV4-3 to TRBJ1-1; D might be TRBD1 (6 bases). The CDR3 loop spans 16 amino acids. Trimming removed 0 bases at V and 0 bases at J, with 11 bases between. Germline V lookup: CDR1 LGHNA, CDR2 YSLEER. The CDR3 DNA sequence: TGCGCCAGCAGCCAAGAATGGGACACGTTGAACACTGAAGCTTTCTTT. Its translation: CASSQEWDTLNTEAFF.

The V call is TRBV4-1, the J call TRBJ2-7; D not resolved. The CDR3 has 14 amino acids. Trimming left V 1 base short and J 0 bases short, with 7 bases between. CDR1 and CDR2 (germline): MGHRA, YSYEKL. CDR3 region: CASSQAIDSYEQYF. CDR3 coding DNA: TGCGCCAGCAGCCAAGCCATAGACTCCTACGAGCAGTACTTC.

CDR3 nucleotides: TGTGCCAGCCGAGAGGGGGGGATTCTGGCAGATACGCAGTATTTT. Encoded protein: CASREGGILADTQYF. V is TRBV6-1 and J is TRBJ2-3; TRBD2 is a possible D gene (7 bases). CDR1 is MNHNS and CDR2 is SASEGT in the germline V gene. There are 15 residues in the CDR3. Trimming stripped 8 bases from V and 4 bases from J, with 19 bases between.

The genes are TRBV11-2 and TRBJ2-5; 10 bases are shared with TRBD1. The V gene end was trimmed by 0 bases and the J gene end by 5 bases; junction bases not matched to a gene: 6. CDR3 length: 16 residues. The germline V gene has CDR1 SGHAT and CDR2 FQNNGV. The CDR3 sequence is CASSLETGGKGETQYF. CDR3 DNA: TGTGCCAGCAGCTTAGAGACAGGGGGCAAGGGGGAGACCCAGTACTTC.

V is TRBV28 and J is TRBJ1-5; D unresolved. Trimming left V 6 bases short and J 0 bases short, with 12 bases between. The CDR3 has 15 amino acids. Germline CDR1 MDHEN, CDR2 SYDVKM. The CDR3 sequence is CASSPLWGSNQPQHF. The DNA of the CDR3 is TGTGCCAGCAGCCCCCTCTGGGGTAGCAATCAGCCCCAGCATTTT.

This chain links TRBV12-5 with TRBJ2-1; TRBD2 matches at 7 bases. The CDR3 totals 15 residues. In germline, CDR1 is LGHNT, CDR2 FRNRAP. The V segment lost 7 bases and the J segment 7 bases; nucleotides outside the gene matches: 13. The CDR3 DNA is TGTGCTAGTGCCCTAGCGGCCCCGCTCAGGAATGAGCAGTTCTTC. Amino acids: CASALAAPLRNEQFF.

V and J are TRBV18 and TRBJ2-5; D unresolved. This CDR3 comprises 15 residues. Trimming took off 3 bases at V and 1 base at J, with 12 bases between the two ends. CDR1 and CDR2 from the germline V gene are KGHSH and LQKENI. The CDR3 coding sequence is TGTGCCAGCTCACCCGTCTTGGCGGCCCAAGAGACCCAGTACTTC. The encoded protein is CASSPVLAAQETQYF.

Worth noting for this clone: Other DNA sequences within the sample encode an identical CDR3. The V gene is TRBV27, the J gene TRBJ1-5; D is undetermined. Looked up from germline, CDR1 is MNHEY and CDR2 is SMNVEV (reference sequence). The CDR3 extends over 14 amino acids. The ends were cut back, 2 bases at V and 0 bases at J, with 5 bases in the middle. The CDR3 protein is CASSLQYSNQPQHF. The CDR3 region has the DNA TGTGCCAGCAGTTTACAGTATAGCAATCAGCCCCAGCATTTT.

The rearrangement links TRBV11-2 to TRBJ2-2, with 7 bases aligning to TRBD1. With 5 bases clipped from V and 1 base from J, the junction kept 4 bases outside the gene matches. CDR3 size: 15 residues. Germline V lookup: CDR1 SGHAT, CDR2 FQNNGV. The CDR3 loop is CASSDRQGNTGELFF. CDR3 DNA sequence: TGTGCCAGCAGCGATCGACAGGGGAACACCGGGGAGCTGTTTTTT.

Written as DNA, the CDR3 is TGTGCCAGCAGTCCCCACGTGGTAGCGGGAGGCAATGAGCAGTTCTTC. Protein: CASSPHVVAGGNEQFF. The rearrangement links TRBV27 to TRBJ2-1; TRBD2 matches 10 bases. The CDR3 length is 16 residues. After removal of 5 bases from V and 6 bases from J, the junction contained 10 bases not matched to a gene. Germline V gene data show CDR1 as MNHEY and CDR2 as SMNVEV (reference sequence).

This clone was seen only once. A read error may account for a junction end that differs from germline. The J gene is TRBJ1-1, the V gene TRBV5-4; no definite D call. The CDR3 runs 14 residues. The germline gives CDR1 SGHNT, CDR2 YYREEE (reference sequence). The CDR3 is CASRSMGGNAEAFF. The CDR3 bases are TGTGCCAGCAGGTCCATGGGAGGGAACGCTGAAGCTTTCTTT.

The rearrangement links TRBV9 to TRBJ2-6; the D is unclear. The V gene lost 3 bases and the J gene lost 1 base, with 14 bases spanning the gap. The CDR3 has 17 residues. Germline assignment: CDR1 SGDLS and CDR2 YYNGEE. Here the CDR3 reads CASSDNRGWSGANVLTF. DNA for the CDR3: TGTGCCAGCAGCGACAACCGTGGGTGGTCTGGGGCCAACGTCCTGACTTTC.

V is TRBV28 and J is TRBJ2-1, with no clear D. Germline V CDR1 and CDR2: MDHEN, SYDVKM. Trimming removed 5 bases from V and 0 bases from J, with 17 bases in between. The CDR3 has 17 amino acids. CDR3 DNA: TGTGCCAGCAGTCCGGTTCCCCGTCCGAGCTCCTACAATGAGCAGTTCTTC. This encodes CASSPVPRPSSYNEQFF.

This clone was counted a few times. This chain connects TRBV6-5 to TRBJ2-4; D is uncertain. The V end was cut by 0 bases, the J end by 0 bases, with 6 bases between. CDR3 length equals 15 residues. The germline V gene has CDR1 MNHEY and CDR2 SVGAGI. The CDR3: CASSYSWAAKNIQYF. The CDR3 DNA reads as TGTGCCAGCAGTTACTCTTGGGCAGCCAAAAACATTCAGTACTTC.

The gene calls are TRBV11-2 and TRBJ1-2; TRBD1 matches at 7 bases. J gave up 0 bases and V 1 base, and 5 bases lay outside the gene matches. Germline V gene sequence: CDR1 SGHAT, CDR2 FQNNGV. The CDR3 sequence is 16 residues long. The DNA of the CDR3 is TGTGCCAGCAGCTTAGTATCAGGGGGGTCTAACTATGGCTACACCTTC. Protein product: CASSLVSGGSNYGYTF. The full variable domain, in which reference TRBV11-2 and TRBJ1-2 provide the parts outside the CDR3, is EAGVAQSPRYKIIEKRQSVAFWCNPISGHATLYWYQQILGQGPKLLIQFQNNGVVDDSQLPKDRFSAERLKGVDSTLKIQPAKLEDSAVYLCASSLVSGGSNYGYTFGSGTRLTVV.

The J gene is TRBJ2-3, the V gene TRBV28, with D possibly being TRBD2 (6 bases). This CDR3 region has 20 residues. CDR1 is MDHEN, CDR2 SYDVKM, per germline. V was shortened by 5 bases and J by 5 bases, with 32 bases between the two germline ends. CDR3: CASSPRTRGVARRVQDTQYF. Written as DNA, the CDR3 is TGTGCCAGCAGTCCGAGGACGCGCGGGGTAGCCAGGAGGGTGCAAGATACGCAGTATTTT.

The chain recombines TRBV27 with TRBJ1-5; D is perhaps TRBD1 (5 bases). In germline, CDR1 is MNHEY, CDR2 SMNVEV (reference sequence). The V gene lost 2 bases and the J gene lost 5 bases, with 16 bases spanning the gap. This CDR3 is 16 amino acids long. Here the CDR3 reads CASSLNGGNRYQPQHF. CDR3 nucleotide sequence: TGTGCCAGCAGTTTAAACGGGGGGAATAGATATCAGCCCCAGCATTTT.

The rearrangement links TRBV6-1 to TRBJ2-5, with D possibly being TRBD2 (7 bases). The CDR3 runs to 16 residues. CDR1 and CDR2 (germline): MNHNS, SASEGT. V lost 3 bases and J lost 0, with 14 bases in between. The CDR3 protein is CASSDRGGGHQETQYF. CDR3 nucleotide sequence: TGTGCCAGCAGTGACCGAGGGGGAGGGCACCAAGAGACCCAGTACTTC.

The V and J genes are TRBV4-1 and TRBJ2-1, with 12 nucleotides matching TRBD1. This CDR3 comprises 16 residues. V shed 0 bases and J 7 bases; nucleotides not matched to a gene: 4. Germline lookup yields CDR1 MGHRA and CDR2 YSYEKL. The CDR3 DNA follows: TGCGCCAGCAGCCAAGAGGGACAGGGGGCGGGGAATGAGCAGTTCTTC. Translating gives CASSQEGQGAGNEQFF.

The chain is built from TRBV9 and TRBJ2-3; TRBD2 matches at 7 bases. Germline trimming cut 3 bases from V and 2 bases from J; bases unmatched to any gene: 9. Germline V lookup: CDR1 SGDLS, CDR2 YYNGEE. The CDR3 covers 16 residues. In DNA form, the CDR3 reads TGTGCCAGCAGCGAGATCGGGCTAGCGGTCACAGATACGCAGTATTTT. As protein: CASSEIGLAVTDTQYF.

The count of this clone is one. The rearrangement links TRBV28 to TRBJ1-1; the match to TRBD1 covers 7 bases. The CDR3 consists of 15 residues. The V gene end was trimmed by 5 bases and the J gene end by 4 bases; junction bases not matched to a gene: 10. Germline CDR1 is MDHEN and CDR2 is SYDVKM. CDR3 sequence: CASSGLGGGVTEAFF. The CDR3 DNA is TGTGCCAGCAGTGGGTTGGGAGGGGGCGTCACTGAAGCTTTCTTT.

This clone was observed once. The genes are TRBV11-3 and TRBJ2-1; 9 nucleotides align to TRBD2. Germline values: CDR1 SGHNT, CDR2 YENEEA. Trimming cost V 5 bases and J 9 bases; bases outside gene matches: 11. The CDR3 is 15 residues long. The DNA of the CDR3 is TGTGCCAGCAGCCCTAGTGGGACTAGCCCTGGTGAGCAGTTCTTC. Translation gives CASSPSGTSPGEQFF.

This rearrangement joins TRBV9 to TRBJ2-1; D remains unclear. This CDR3 has 15 residues. V shed 0 bases and J shed 2 bases, with 9 bases lying between them. From germline, CDR1 is SGDLS and CDR2 YYNGEE. The CDR3 DNA follows: TGTGCCAGCAGCGTAGTGCAGCAACCCTACAATGAGCAGTTCTTC. The encoded protein is CASSVVQQPYNEQFF. Based on the CDR3 plus reference TRBV9 and TRBJ2-1, the full variable domain is DSGVTQTPKHLITATGQRVTLRCSPRSGDLSVYWYQQSLDQGLQFLIQYYNGEERAKGNILERFSAQQFPDLHSELNLSSLELGDSALYFCASSVVQQPYNEQFFGPGTRLTVL.

This clone was counted a few times. The CDR3: CASSTEYGLGPEAFF. CDR3 sequence (DNA): TGCGCCAGCAGCACGGAATATGGACTAGGGCCTGAAGCTTTCTTT. The chain recombines TRBV4-1 with TRBJ1-1; no reliable D call. Per the germline V gene, CDR1 is MGHRA and CDR2 is YSYEKL. The V end was cut by 5 bases, the J end by 6 bases, with 19 bases between. The CDR3 has 15 amino acids.

This clone has a single count. The DNA is omitted, as the CDR3 cannot be located on it reliably, and the CDR3 follows TCRdb's listing. The chain is built from TRBV28 and TRBJ1-4; the D call in the table, TRBD1, was not verified against the DNA. The germline CDR1 and CDR2 sequences are MDHEN and SYDVKM. Ends included, the CDR3 has 14 residues. The CDR3 here is CASSFLAGGQKLFF.

The gene calls are TRBV7-8 and TRBJ2-1, with D perhaps matching TRBD2 (6 bases). The V and J ends lost 7 bases and 3 bases respectively, with 19 bases between them. This CDR3 contains 16 residues. CDR1 is SGHVS, CDR2 FQNEAQ, per germline. This chain's CDR3 is CASTFYGTELYNEQFF. Written as DNA, the CDR3 is TGTGCCAGCACTTTCTACGGGACTGAACTCTACAATGAGCAGTTCTTC.

The V and J genes are TRBV19 and TRBJ1-4; the D is unclear. The V end was cut by 3 bases, the J end by 7 bases, with 18 bases between. The CDR3 is 16 amino acids. Germline-derived CDR1 and CDR2 are LNHDA and SQIVND (reference sequence). CDR3 in DNA: TGTGCCAGTAGTATCCTTCGGCCCGGGCGTACTGAAAAACTGTTTTTT. It yields the protein CASSILRPGRTEKLFF.

This clone was counted only a few times. This chain uses TRBV14 with TRBJ2-2; D could derive from TRBD1 or TRBD2 (5 bases each). The CDR3 is made up of 17 amino acids. Trimming cost V 4 bases and J 2 bases, with 17 bases left between them. CDR1 and CDR2 from the germline V gene are SGHDN and FVKESK. The CDR3 loop is CASSRHRGPTNTGELFF. The CDR3 region has the DNA TGTGCCAGCAGCCGCCATCGGGGACCGACTAACACCGGGGAGCTGTTTTTT.

The chain couples TRBV4-3 to TRBJ2-2, with 10 bases aligning to TRBD1. Unmatched junction bases numbered 5, after V lost 3 bases and J lost 4 bases. Germline-derived CDR1 and CDR2 are LGHNA and YSLEER. CDR3 length equals 16 residues. The CDR3 region has the DNA TGCGCCAGCAGCCAGTCGGGGACAGGGGTCACCGGGGAGCTGTTTTTT. It codes for CASSQSGTGVTGELFF.

V and J are TRBV15 and TRBJ2-7; 7 bases match TRBD2. The germline V gene encodes CDR1 LNHNV and CDR2 YYDKDF (reference sequence). V was pared by 0 bases and J by 2 bases, with 4 bases of the junction left unmatched. The CDR3 has 15 residues. The CDR3 loop reads CATSRDATSAYEQYF. DNA of the CDR3: TGTGCCACCAGCAGAGATGCAACTAGCGCCTACGAGCAGTACTTC.